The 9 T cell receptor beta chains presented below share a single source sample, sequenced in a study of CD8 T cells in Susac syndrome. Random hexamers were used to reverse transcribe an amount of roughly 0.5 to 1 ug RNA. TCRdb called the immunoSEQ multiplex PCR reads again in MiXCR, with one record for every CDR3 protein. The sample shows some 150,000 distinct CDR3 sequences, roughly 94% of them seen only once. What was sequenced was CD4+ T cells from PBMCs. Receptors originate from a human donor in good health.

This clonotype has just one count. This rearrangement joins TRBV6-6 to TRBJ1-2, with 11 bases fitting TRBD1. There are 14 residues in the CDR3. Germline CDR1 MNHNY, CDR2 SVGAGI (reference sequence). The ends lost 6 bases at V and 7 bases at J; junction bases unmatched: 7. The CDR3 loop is CASSRGTGGRGYTF. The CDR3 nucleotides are TGTGCCAGCAGCCGAGGGACAGGGGGACGTGGCTACACCTTC.

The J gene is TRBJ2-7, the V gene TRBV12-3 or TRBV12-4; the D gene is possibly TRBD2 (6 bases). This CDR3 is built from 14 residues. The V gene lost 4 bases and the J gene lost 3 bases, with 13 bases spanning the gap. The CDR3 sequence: CASSSERDFYEQYF. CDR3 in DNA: TGTGCCAGCAGTTCCGAACGGGACTTCTACGAGCAGTACTTC.

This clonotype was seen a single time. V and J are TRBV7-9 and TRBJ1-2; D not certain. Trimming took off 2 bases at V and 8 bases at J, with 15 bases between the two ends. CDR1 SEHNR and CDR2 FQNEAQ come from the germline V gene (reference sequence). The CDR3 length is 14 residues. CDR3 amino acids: CASSLIPGSGGYTF. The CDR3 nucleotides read TGTGCCAGCAGCTTAATACCTGGTTCCGGGGGCTACACCTTC.

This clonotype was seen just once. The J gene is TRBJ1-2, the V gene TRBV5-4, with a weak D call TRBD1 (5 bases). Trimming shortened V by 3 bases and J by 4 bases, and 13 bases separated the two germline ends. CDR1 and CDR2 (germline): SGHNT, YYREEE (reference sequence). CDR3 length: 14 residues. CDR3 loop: CASSSGSDIYGYTF. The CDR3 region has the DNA TGTGCCAGCAGCTCAGGCTCGGACATCTATGGCTACACCTTC. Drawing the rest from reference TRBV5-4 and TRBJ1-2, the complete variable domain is ETGVTQSPTHLIKTRGQQVTLRCSSQSGHNTVSWYQQALGQGPQFIFQYYREEENGRGNFPPRFSGLQFPNYSSELNVNALELDDSALYLCASSSGSDIYGYTFGSGTRLTVV.

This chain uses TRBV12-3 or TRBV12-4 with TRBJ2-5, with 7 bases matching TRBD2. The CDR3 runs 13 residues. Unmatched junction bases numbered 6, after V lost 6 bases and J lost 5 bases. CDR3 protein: CASSTLATETQYF. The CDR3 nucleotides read TGTGCCAGCAGCACACTAGCGACGGAGACCCAGTACTTC.

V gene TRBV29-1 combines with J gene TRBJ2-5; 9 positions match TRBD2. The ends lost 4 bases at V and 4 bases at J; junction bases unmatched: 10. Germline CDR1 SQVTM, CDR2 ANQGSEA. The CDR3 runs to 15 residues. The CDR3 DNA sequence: TGCAGCGTTGTTGTAGCGGGAGCCCTCATAGAGACCCAGTACTTC. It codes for CSVVVAGALIETQYF. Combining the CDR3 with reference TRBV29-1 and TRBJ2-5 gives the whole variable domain SAVISQKPSRDICQRGTSLTIQCQVDSQVTMMFWYRQQPGQSLTLIATANQGSEATYESGFVIDKFPISRPNLTFSTLTVSNMSPEDSSIYLCSVVVAGALIETQYFGPGTRLLVL.

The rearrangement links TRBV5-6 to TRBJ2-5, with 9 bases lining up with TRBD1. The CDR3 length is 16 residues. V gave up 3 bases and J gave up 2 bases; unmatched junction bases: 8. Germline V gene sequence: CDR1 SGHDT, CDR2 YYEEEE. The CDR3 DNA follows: TGTGCCAGCAGCTCCATCCCGGGACAGGGTCAAGAGACCCAGTACTTC. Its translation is CASSSIPGQGQETQYF.

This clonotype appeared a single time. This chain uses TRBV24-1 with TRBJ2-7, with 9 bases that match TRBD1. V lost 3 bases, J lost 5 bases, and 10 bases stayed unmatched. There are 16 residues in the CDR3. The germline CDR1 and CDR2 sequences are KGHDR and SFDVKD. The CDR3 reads CATSDPSGTGSHEQYF. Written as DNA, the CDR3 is TGTGCCACCAGTGATCCCTCCGGGACAGGGTCCCACGAGCAGTACTTC.

Written as DNA, the CDR3 is TGTGCCAGCTCACCATTCATTCTAGACCCCGAACAAGAGACCCAGTACTTC. Amino acid sequence: CASSPFILDPEQETQYF. This chain connects TRBV18 to TRBJ2-5; the D is unclear. The CDR3 consists of 17 residues. Germline-derived CDR1 and CDR2 are KGHSH and LQKENI. Trimming took off 2 bases at V and 2 bases at J, with 18 bases between the two ends.